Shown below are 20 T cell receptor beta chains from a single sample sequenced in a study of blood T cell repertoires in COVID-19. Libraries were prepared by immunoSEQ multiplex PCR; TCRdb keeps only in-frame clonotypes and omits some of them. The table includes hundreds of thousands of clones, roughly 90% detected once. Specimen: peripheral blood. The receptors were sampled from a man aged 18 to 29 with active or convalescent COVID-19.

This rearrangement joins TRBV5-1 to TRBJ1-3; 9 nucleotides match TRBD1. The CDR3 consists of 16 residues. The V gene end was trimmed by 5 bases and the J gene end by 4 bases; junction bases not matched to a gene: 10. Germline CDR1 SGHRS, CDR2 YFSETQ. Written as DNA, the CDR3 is TGCGCCAGCAGTCTACAGGGGGCTCAGACAGGAAACACCATATATTTT. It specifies CASSLQGAQTGNTIYF.

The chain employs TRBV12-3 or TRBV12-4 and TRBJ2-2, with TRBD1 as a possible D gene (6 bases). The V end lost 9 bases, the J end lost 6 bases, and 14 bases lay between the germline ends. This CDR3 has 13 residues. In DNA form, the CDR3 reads TGTGCCAGTACTAGGGGGTTGGCCGGGGAGCTGTTTTTT. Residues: CASTRGLAGELFF.

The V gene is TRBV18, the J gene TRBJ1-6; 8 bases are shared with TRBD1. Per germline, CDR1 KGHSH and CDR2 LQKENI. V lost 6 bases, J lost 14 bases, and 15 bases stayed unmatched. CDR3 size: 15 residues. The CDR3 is CASSPGTGVIGTLHF. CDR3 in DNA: TGTGCCAGCTCCCCTGGGACAGGAGTAATTGGGACCCTCCACTTT.

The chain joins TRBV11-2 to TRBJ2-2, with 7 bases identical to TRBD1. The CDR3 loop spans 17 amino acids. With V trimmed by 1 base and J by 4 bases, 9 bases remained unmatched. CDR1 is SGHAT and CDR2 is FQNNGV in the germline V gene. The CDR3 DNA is TGTGCCAGCAGCTTAGGTTCAGACAGGGTAGCCACCGGGGAGCTGTTTTTT. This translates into CASSLGSDRVATGELFF. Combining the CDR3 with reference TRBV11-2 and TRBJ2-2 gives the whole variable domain EAGVAQSPRYKIIEKRQSVAFWCNPISGHATLYWYQQILGQGPKLLIQFQNNGVVDDSQLPKDRFSAERLKGVDSTLKIQPAKLEDSAVYLCASSLGSDRVATGELFFGEGSRLTVL.

The CDR3 DNA reads as TGTGCCAGCAGCCCCGCGCTGGGCTCAACTAACTATGGCTACACCTTC. Translation gives CASSPALGSTNYGYTF. This chain uses TRBV7-9 with TRBJ1-2; D is unresolved. This CDR3 is built from 16 residues. The V end was cut by 5 bases, the J end by 0 bases, with 16 bases between. The germline V gene has CDR1 SEHNR and CDR2 FQNEAQ (reference sequence).

Here the CDR3 reads CASSQVSPVGYGYTF. CDR3 sequence (DNA): TGTGCCAGCAGCCAAGTTTCCCCCGTCGGTTATGGCTACACCTTC. The rearrangement joins TRBV3-1 (or the pseudogene TRBV3-2) to TRBJ1-2; D unresolved. Trimming took off 1 base at V and 5 bases at J, with 14 bases between the two ends. The CDR3 length is 15 residues. From germline, CDR1 is LGHDT and CDR2 YNNKEL (reference sequence).

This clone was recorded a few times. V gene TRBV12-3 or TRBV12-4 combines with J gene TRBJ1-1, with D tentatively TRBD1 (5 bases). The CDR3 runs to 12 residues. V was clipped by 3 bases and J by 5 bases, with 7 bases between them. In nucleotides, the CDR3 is TGTGCCAGCAGTTTGACAGTAACTGAAGCTTTCTTT. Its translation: CASSLTVTEAFF.

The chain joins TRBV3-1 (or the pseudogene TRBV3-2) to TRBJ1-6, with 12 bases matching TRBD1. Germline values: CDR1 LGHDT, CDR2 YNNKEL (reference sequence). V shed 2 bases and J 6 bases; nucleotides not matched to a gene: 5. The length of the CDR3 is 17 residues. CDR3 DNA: TGTGCCAGCAGCCAACCCGGGACAGGGGGCCTTAATTCACCCCTCCACTTT. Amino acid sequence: CASSQPGTGGLNSPLHF.

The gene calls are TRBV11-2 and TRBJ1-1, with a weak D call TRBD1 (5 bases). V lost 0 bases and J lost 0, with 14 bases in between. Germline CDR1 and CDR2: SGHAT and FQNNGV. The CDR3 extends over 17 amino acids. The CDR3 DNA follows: TGTGCCAGCAGCTTAGAAACAGGAGCAAACATGAACACTGAAGCTTTCTTT. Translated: CASSLETGANMNTEAFF.

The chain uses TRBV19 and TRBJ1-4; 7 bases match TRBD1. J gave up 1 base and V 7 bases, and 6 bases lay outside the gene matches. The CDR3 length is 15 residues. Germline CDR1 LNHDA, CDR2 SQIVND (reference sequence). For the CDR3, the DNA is TGTGCCAGTACTGTTCGACAGGGAACTAATGAAAAACTGTTTTTT. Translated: CASTVRQGTNEKLFF. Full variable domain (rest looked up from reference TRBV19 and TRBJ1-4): DGGITQSPKYLFRKEGQNVTLSCEQNLNHDAMYWYRQDPGQGLRLIYYSQIVNDFQKGDIAEGYSVSREKKESFPLTVTSAQKNPTAFYLCASTVRQGTNEKLFFGSGTQLSVL.

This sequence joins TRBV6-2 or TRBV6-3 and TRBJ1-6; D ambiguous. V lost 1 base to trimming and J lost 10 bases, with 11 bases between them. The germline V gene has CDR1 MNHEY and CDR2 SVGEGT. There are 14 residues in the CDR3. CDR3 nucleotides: TGTGCCAGCAGTTACTTCCCCGGTGAGTCACCCCTCCACTTT. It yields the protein CASSYFPGESPLHF.

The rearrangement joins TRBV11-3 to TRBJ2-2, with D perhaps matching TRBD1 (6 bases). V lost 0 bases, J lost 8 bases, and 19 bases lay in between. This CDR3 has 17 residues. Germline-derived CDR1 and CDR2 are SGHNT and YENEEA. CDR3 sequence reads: CASSLESSAGVRGELFF. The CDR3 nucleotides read TGTGCCAGCAGCTTAGAGTCCTCGGCAGGGGTACGAGGGGAGCTGTTTTTT.

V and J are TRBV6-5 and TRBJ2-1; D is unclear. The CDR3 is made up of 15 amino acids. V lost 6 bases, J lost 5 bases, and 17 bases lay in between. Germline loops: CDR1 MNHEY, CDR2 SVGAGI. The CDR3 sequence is CASRSYRVRNNEQFF. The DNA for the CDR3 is TGTGCCAGCAGGTCTTACCGGGTGAGGAACAATGAGCAGTTCTTC.

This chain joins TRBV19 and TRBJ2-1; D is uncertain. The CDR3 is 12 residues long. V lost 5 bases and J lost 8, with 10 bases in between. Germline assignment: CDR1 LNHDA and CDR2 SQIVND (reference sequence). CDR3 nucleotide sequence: TGTGCCAGTAGTGCGACATTCGATGAGCAGTTCTTC. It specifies CASSATFDEQFF.

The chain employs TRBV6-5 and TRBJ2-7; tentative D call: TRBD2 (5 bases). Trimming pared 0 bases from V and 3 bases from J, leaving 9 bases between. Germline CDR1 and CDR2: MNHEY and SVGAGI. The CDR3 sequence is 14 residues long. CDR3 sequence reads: CASSYSEEGYEQYF. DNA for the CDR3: TGTGCCAGCAGTTACTCGGAGGAAGGCTACGAGCAGTACTTC.

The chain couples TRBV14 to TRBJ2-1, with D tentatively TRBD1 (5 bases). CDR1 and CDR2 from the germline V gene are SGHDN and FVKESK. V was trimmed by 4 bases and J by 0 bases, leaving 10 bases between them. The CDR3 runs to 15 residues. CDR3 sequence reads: CASSRQGNSYNEQFF. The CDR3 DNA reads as TGTGCCAGCAGCCGCCAGGGCAACTCCTACAATGAGCAGTTCTTC.

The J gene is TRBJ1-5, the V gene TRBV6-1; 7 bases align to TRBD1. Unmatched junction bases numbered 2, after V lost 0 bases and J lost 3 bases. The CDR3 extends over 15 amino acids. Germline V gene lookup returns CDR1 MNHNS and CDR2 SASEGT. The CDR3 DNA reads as TGTGCCAGCAGTGAAGCGGGGACAGTCAATCAGCCCCAGCATTTT. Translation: CASSEAGTVNQPQHF.

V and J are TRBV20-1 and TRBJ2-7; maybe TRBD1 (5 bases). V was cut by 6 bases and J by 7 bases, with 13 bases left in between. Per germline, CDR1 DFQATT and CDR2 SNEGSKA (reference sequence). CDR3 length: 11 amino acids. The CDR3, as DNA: TGCAGTGCACTAAGAGACAGTGAGCAGTACTTC. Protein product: CSALRDSEQYF.

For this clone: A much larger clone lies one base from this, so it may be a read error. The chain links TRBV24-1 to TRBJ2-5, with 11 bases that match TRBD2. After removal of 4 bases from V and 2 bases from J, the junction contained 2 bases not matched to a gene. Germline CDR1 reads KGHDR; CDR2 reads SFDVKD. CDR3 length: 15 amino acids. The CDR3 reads CATSELAGGQETQYF. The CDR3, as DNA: TGTGCCACCAGTGAATTAGCGGGGGGGCAAGAGACCCAGTACTTC.

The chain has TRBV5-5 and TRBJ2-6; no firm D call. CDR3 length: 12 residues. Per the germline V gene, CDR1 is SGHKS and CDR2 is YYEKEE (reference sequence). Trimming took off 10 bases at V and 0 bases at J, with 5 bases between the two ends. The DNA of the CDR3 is TGTGCCTCACACTCTGGGGCCAACGTCCTGACTTTC. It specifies CASHSGANVLTF. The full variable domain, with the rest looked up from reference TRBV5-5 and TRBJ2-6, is DAGVTQSPTHLIKTRGQQVTLRCSPISGHKSVSWYQQVLGQGPQFIFQYYEKEERGRGNFPDRFSARQFPNYSSELNVNALLLGDSALYLCASHSGANVLTFGAGSRLTVL.